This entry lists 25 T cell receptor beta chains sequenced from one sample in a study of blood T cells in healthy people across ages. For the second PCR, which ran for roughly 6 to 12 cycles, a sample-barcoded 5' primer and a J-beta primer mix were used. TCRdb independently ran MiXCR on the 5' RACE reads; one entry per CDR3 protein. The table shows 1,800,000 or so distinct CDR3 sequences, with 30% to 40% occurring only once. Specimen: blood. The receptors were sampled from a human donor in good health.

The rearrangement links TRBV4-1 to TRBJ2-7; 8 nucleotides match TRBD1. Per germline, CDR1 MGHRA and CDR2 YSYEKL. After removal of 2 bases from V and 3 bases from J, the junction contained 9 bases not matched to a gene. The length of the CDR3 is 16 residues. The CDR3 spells CASSQPRDRRFYEQYF. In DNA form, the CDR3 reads TGCGCCAGCAGCCAACCCCGGGACAGGCGTTTCTACGAGCAGTACTTC.

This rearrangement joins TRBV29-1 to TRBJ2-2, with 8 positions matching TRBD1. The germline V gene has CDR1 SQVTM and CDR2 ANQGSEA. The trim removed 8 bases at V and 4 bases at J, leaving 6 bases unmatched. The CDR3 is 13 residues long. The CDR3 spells CSTRTGTTGELFF. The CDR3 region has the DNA TGCAGCACTAGGACAGGGACCACCGGGGAGCTGTTTTTT.

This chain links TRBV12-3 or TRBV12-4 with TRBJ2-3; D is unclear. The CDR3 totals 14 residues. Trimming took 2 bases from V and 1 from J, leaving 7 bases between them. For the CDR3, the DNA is TGTGCCAGCAGTTTACCGCACCGCACAGATACGCAGTATTTT. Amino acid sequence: CASSLPHRTDTQYF.

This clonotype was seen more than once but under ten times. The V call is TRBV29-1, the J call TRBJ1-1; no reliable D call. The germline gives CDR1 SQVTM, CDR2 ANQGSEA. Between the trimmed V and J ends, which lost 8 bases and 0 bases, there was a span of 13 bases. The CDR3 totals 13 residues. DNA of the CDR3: TGCAGCTTACGTCCCCGCATGAACACTGAAGCTTTCTTT. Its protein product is CSLRPRMNTEAFF.

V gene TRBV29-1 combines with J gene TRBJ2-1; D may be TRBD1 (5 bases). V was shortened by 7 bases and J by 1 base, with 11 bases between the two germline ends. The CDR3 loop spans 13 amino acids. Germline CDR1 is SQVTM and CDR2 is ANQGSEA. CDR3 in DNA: TGCAGCGGGGGCGGCCTTTCCTACAATGAGCAGTTCTTC. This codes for CSGGGLSYNEQFF.

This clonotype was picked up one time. CDR3 in amino acids: CASSLGVENYGYTF. The DNA for the CDR3 is TGTGCCAGCAGTTTAGGGGTAGAGAACTATGGCTACACCTTC. The gene calls are TRBV28 and TRBJ1-2; D remains ambiguous. The CDR3 consists of 14 residues. Germline values: CDR1 MDHEN, CDR2 SYDVKM. Trimming took off 2 bases at V and 2 bases at J, with 9 bases between the two ends.

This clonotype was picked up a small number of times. For the CDR3, the DNA is TGCGCCAGCAGCCAAGATCCGGCAGGGATAAACGAGCCCCTCCACTTT. It is translated as CASSQDPAGINEPLHF. J is TRBJ1-6 and V is TRBV4-3; D is possibly TRBD1 (5 bases). CDR3 size: 16 residues. Germline CDR1 reads LGHNA; CDR2 reads YSLEER. Trimming cost V 0 bases and J 13 bases, with 19 bases left between them.

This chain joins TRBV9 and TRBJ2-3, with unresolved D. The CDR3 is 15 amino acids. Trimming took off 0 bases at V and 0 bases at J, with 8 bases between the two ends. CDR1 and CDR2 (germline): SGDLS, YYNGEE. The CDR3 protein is CASSVEDPSTDTQYF. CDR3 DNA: TGTGCCAGCAGCGTAGAAGACCCTAGCACAGATACGCAGTATTTT.

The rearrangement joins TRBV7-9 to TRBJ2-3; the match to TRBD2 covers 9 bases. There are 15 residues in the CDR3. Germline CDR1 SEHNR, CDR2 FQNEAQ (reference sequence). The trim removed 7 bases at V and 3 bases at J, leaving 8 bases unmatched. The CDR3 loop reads CASTNPGLATDTQYF. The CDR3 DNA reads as TGTGCCAGCACCAATCCGGGACTAGCAACAGATACGCAGTATTTT.

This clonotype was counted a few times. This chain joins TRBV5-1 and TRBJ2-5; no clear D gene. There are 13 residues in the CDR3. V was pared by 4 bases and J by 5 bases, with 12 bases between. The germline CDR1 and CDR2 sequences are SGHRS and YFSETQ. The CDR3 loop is CASSHHQMETQYF. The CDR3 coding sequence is TGCGCCAGCAGCCACCACCAGATGGAGACCCAGTACTTC.

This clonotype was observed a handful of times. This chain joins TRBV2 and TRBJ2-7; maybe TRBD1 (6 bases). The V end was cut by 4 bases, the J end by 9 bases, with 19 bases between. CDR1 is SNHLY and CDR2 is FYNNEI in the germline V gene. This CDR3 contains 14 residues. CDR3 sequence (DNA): TGTGCCAGCAGTGCCCTTGGGACATCTGCGGTGCAGTACTTC. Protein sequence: CASSALGTSAVQYF.

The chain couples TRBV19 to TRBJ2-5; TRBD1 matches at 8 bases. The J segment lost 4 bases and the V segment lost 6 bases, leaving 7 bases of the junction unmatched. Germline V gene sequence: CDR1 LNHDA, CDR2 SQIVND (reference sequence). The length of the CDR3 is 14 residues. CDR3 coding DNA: TGTGCCAGTAGGAGGGATACAGGGGGAGAGACCCAGTACTTC. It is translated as CASRRDTGGETQYF. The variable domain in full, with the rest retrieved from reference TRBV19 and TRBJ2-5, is DGGITQSPKYLFRKEGQNVTLSCEQNLNHDAMYWYRQDPGQGLRLIYYSQIVNDFQKGDIAEGYSVSREKKESFPLTVTSAQKNPTAFYLCASRRDTGGETQYFGPGTRLLVL.

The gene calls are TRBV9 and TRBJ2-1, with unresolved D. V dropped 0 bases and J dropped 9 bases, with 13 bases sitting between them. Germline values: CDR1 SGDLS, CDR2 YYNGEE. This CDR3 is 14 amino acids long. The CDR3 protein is CASSVARGGGEQFF. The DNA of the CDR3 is TGTGCCAGCAGCGTAGCGCGTGGTGGCGGTGAGCAGTTCTTC.

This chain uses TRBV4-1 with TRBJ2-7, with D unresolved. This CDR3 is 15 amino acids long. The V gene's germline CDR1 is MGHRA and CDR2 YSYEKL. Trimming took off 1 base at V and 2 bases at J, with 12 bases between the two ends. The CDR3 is CASSQGQAITYEQYF. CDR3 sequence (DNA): TGCGCCAGCAGCCAAGGGCAGGCTATTACCTACGAGCAGTACTTC.

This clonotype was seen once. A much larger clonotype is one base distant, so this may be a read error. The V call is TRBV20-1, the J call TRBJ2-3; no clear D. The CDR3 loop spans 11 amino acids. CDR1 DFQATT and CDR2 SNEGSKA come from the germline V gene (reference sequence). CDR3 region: CSAANTDAQYF. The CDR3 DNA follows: TGCAGTGCTGCAAACACAGATGCGCAGTATTTT.

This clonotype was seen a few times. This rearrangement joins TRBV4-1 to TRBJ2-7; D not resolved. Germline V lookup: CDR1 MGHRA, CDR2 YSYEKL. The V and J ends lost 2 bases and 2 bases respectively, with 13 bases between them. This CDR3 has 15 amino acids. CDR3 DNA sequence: TGCGCCAGCAGCCAATTGGACGGTTCCACCTACGAGCAGTACTTC. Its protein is CASSQLDGSTYEQYF.

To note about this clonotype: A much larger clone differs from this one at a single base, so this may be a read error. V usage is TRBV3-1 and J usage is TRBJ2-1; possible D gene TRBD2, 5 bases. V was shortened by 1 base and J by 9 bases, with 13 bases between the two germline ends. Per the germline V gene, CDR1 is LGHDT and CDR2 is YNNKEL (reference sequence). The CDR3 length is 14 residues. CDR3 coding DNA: TGTGCCAGCAGCCAAGGGAGTAGCGCCTCTGAGCAGTTCTTC. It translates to CASSQGSSASEQFF.

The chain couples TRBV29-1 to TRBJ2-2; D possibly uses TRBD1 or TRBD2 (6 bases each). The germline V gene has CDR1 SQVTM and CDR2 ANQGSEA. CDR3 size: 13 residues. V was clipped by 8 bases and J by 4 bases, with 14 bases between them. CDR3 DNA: TGCAGCATCGATAAGGGGGGCACCGGGGAGCTGTTTTTT. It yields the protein CSIDKGGTGELFF.

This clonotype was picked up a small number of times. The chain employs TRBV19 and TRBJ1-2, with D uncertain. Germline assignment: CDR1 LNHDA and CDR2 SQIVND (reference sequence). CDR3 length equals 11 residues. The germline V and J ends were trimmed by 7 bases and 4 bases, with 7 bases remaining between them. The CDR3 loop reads CASNNRYGYTF. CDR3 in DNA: TGTGCCAGTAATAACCGCTATGGCTACACCTTC. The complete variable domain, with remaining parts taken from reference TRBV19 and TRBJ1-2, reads DGGITQSPKYLFRKEGQNVTLSCEQNLNHDAMYWYRQDPGQGLRLIYYSQIVNDFQKGDIAEGYSVSREKKESFPLTVTSAQKNPTAFYLCASNNRYGYTFGSGTRLTVV.

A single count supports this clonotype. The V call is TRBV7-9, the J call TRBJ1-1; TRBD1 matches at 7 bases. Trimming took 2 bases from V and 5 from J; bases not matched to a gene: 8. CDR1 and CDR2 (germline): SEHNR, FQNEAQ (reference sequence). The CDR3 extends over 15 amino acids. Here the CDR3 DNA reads TGTGCCAGCAGCTTACAAGGGGGCGCGTGGACTGAAGCTTTCTTT. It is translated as CASSLQGGAWTEAFF.

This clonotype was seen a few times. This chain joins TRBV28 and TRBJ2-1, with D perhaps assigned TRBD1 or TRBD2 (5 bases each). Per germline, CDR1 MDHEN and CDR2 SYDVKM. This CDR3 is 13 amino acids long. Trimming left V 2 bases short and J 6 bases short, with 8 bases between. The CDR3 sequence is CASSLVGTNEQFF. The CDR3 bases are TGTGCCAGCAGTTTAGTGGGGACCAATGAGCAGTTCTTC.

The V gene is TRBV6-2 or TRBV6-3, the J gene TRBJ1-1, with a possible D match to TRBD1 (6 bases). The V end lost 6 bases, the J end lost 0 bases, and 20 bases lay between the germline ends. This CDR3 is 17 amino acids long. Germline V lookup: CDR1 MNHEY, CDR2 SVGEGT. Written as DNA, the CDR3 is TGTGCCAGCAGCCCCGCGCCGGGGGCTGGGGTGAACACTGAAGCTTTCTTT. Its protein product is CASSPAPGAGVNTEAFF.

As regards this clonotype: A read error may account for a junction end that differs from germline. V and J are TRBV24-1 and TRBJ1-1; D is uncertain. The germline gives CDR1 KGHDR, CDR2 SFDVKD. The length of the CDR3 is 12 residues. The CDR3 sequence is CAISDLSTEAFF. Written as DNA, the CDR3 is TGCGCCATCAGTGATTTAAGTACTGAAGCTTTCTTT.

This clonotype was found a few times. CDR3 coding DNA: TGTGCCAGCAGCTCCCGTGGTAGCGGGGGGGTAAGTGAGCAGTTCTTC. Protein sequence: CASSSRGSGGVSEQFF. The V and J genes are TRBV7-9 and TRBJ2-1; 11 nucleotides agree with TRBD2. Trimming removed 4 bases from V and 9 bases from J; junction bases left unmatched: 11. CDR1 and CDR2 (germline): SEHNR, FQNEAQ (reference sequence). The CDR3 consists of 16 residues. The full variable domain, completed using reference TRBV7-9 and TRBJ2-1, is DTGVSQNPRHKITKRGQNVTFRCDPISEHNRLYWYRQTLGQGPEFLTYFQNEAQLEKSRLLSDRFSAERPKGSFSTLEIQRTEQGDSAMYLCASSSRGSGGVSEQFFGPGTRLTVL.

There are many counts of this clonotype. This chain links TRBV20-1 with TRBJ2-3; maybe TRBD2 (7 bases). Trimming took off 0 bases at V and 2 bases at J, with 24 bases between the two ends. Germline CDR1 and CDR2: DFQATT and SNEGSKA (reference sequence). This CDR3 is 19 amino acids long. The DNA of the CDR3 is TGCAGTGCTAGAGATCCTGGGGGGGGGCCATACCACAACACAGATACGCAGTATTTT. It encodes CSARDPGGGPYHNTDTQYF.